These T cell receptor beta chains were read from a single sample in a study of cytomegalovirus exposure and HLA in healthy donors. Produced via immunoSEQ multiplex PCR; TCRdb's table is partial and in-frame only. The sample includes some 110,000 clones, roughly 68% of them seen just once. The sample was PBMCs. These receptors came from a man aged 30 to 39 in good health and CMV-seropositive. CDR3s include the opening cysteine and the closing phenylalanine or tryptophan. Fields, in order: V gene, clone size, D gene, J gene, CDR3 protein, CDR3 DNA. D genes are given only for firm matches. Only part of the rows carry a size: once, few, many, or a class if the clone is expanded.

v_gene: TRBV5-8; abundance: .; d_gene: .; j_gene: TRBJ1-1; CDR3aa: CASSRKTRDAEAFF; CDR3nt: TGTGCCAGCAGCCGTAAGACCAGGGATGCTGAAGCTTTCTTT
v_gene: TRBV11-3; abundance: .; d_gene: TRBD1; j_gene: TRBJ1-1; CDR3aa: CASSSFRGQGLEAFF; CDR3nt: TGTGCCAGCAGCTCGTTTAGGGGACAGGGACTTGAAGCTTTCTTT
v_gene: TRBV29-1; abundance: .; d_gene: .; j_gene: TRBJ1-4; CDR3aa: CSVDSAGTGRLFF; CDR3nt: TGCAGCGTTGACTCCGCTGGGACCGGGAGGCTGTTTTTT
v_gene: TRBV11-3; abundance: .; d_gene: TRBD2; j_gene: TRBJ2-5; CDR3aa: CASSLGEFASGLQETQYF; CDR3nt: TGTGCCAGCAGCTTAGGCGAGTTCGCTAGCGGTTTACAAGAGACCCAGTACTTC
v_gene: TRBV10-3; abundance: few; d_gene: .; j_gene: TRBJ2-3; CDR3aa: CAIKGRQTDTQYF; CDR3nt: TGTGCCATCAAAGGGCGACAGACAGATACGCAGTATTTT
v_gene: TRBV4-2; abundance: .; d_gene: .; j_gene: TRBJ2-7; CDR3aa: CASSQEWAGRSSYEQYF; CDR3nt: TGTGCCAGCAGCCAAGAATGGGCGGGACGGAGCTCCTACGAGCAGTACTTC
v_gene: TRBV30; abundance: .; d_gene: TRBD1; j_gene: TRBJ1-6; CDR3aa: CAWSQGQGEQPLHF; CDR3nt: TGTGCCTGGAGTCAGGGACAGGGGGAACAGCCCCTCCACTTT
v_gene: TRBV7-9; abundance: .; d_gene: .; j_gene: TRBJ1-3; CDR3aa: CASSFETGIFTRNTIYF; CDR3nt: TGTGCCAGCAGCTTTGAAACGGGAATCTTCACGCGAAACACCATATATTTT
v_gene: TRBV10-2; abundance: .; d_gene: TRBD1; j_gene: TRBJ1-1; CDR3aa: CASRDMTGGNTEAFF; CDR3nt: TGCGCCAGCAGGGACATGACAGGGGGCAACACTGAAGCTTTCTTT
v_gene: TRBV19; abundance: .; d_gene: .; j_gene: TRBJ1-2; CDR3aa: CASSISGYGYTF; CDR3nt: TGTGCCAGTAGTATATCAGGCTATGGCTACACCTTC
v_gene: TRBV28; abundance: .; d_gene: .; j_gene: TRBJ1-2; CDR3aa: CASYTEPYGYTF; CDR3nt: TGTGCCAGTTATACAGAACCCTATGGCTACACCTTC
v_gene: TRBV27; abundance: .; d_gene: TRBD2; j_gene: TRBJ2-1; CDR3aa: CASSLSGGPGLAVYNEQFF; CDR3nt: TGTGCCAGCAGTTTATCGGGAGGCCCGGGACTAGCGGTTTACAATGAGCAGTTCTTC
v_gene: TRBV19; abundance: .; d_gene: TRBD1; j_gene: TRBJ2-1; CDR3aa: CASINLGGQGSNEQFF; CDR3nt: TGTGCCAGTATTAACTTGGGGGGACAGGGCTCTAATGAGCAGTTCTTC
v_gene: TRBV7-2; abundance: .; d_gene: .; j_gene: TRBJ2-7; CDR3aa: CASSLVAGGAYEQYF; CDR3nt: TGTGCCAGCAGCTTAGTGGCCGGAGGGGCCTACGAGCAGTACTTC
v_gene: TRBV6-1; abundance: .; d_gene: TRBD2; j_gene: TRBJ2-2; CDR3aa: CASTRLAAGTGELFF; CDR3nt: TGTGCCAGCACCAGACTAGCCGCGGGCACCGGGGAGCTGTTTTTT
v_gene: TRBV27; abundance: .; d_gene: TRBD1; j_gene: TRBJ1-2; CDR3aa: CASSTPGQGIDGYTF; CDR3nt: TGTGCCAGCAGTACGCCGGGACAGGGAATCGATGGTTACACCTTC
v_gene: TRBV5-1; abundance: .; d_gene: .; j_gene: TRBJ1-1; CDR3aa: CASSFGTRGEAFF; CDR3nt: TGCGCCAGCAGCTTCGGTACACGAGGTGAAGCTTTCTTT
v_gene: TRBV5-1; abundance: .; d_gene: .; j_gene: TRBJ1-4; CDR3aa: CASSIKPHEKLFF; CDR3nt: TGCGCCAGCAGCATTAAGCCCCATGAAAAACTGTTTTTT
v_gene: TRBV13; abundance: few; d_gene: .; j_gene: TRBJ1-2; CDR3aa: CASSLHSGAYGYTF; CDR3nt: TGTGCCAGCAGCCTTCATTCTGGGGCCTATGGCTACACCTTC
v_gene: TRBV27; abundance: .; d_gene: .; j_gene: TRBJ2-3; CDR3aa: CASSPNSGDTQYF; CDR3nt: TGTGCCAGCAGTCCCAACAGCGGAGATACGCAGTATTTT
v_gene: TRBV6-1; abundance: .; d_gene: .; j_gene: TRBJ1-5; CDR3aa: CASSSGRSNQPQHF; CDR3nt: TGTGCCAGCAGTTCGGGGAGAAGCAATCAGCCCCAGCATTTT
v_gene: TRBV11-1; abundance: once; d_gene: .; j_gene: TRBJ2-7; CDR3aa: CASSWRGIYEQYF; CDR3nt: TGTGCCAGCAGCTGGCGCGGAATCTACGAGCAGTACTTC
v_gene: TRBV7-2; abundance: few; d_gene: .; j_gene: TRBJ1-3; CDR3aa: CASSLDPSAGSAGNTIYF; CDR3nt: TGTGCCAGCAGCTTAGATCCCTCGGCAGGGTCCGCTGGAAACACCATATATTTT
v_gene: TRBV19; abundance: .; d_gene: TRBD1; j_gene: TRBJ1-1; CDR3aa: CASKSGTGPTEAFF; CDR3nt: TGTGCCAGTAAATCCGGGACAGGGCCCACTGAAGCTTTCTTT
v_gene: TRBV7-2; abundance: few; d_gene: .; j_gene: TRBJ1-2; CDR3aa: CASSPGTNYGYTF; CDR3nt: TGTGCCAGCAGCCCCGGGACTAACTATGGCTACACCTTC
v_gene: TRBV13; abundance: .; d_gene: .; j_gene: TRBJ1-1; CDR3aa: CASSLFAGVVTEAFF; CDR3nt: TGTGCCAGCAGCCTTTTCGCAGGGGTCGTGACTGAAGCTTTCTTT
v_gene: TRBV18; abundance: once; d_gene: .; j_gene: TRBJ2-1; CDR3aa: CASSPTRGYNEQFF; CDR3nt: TGTGCCAGCTCACCGACTCGAGGCTACAATGAGCAGTTCTTC
v_gene: TRBV2; abundance: .; d_gene: .; j_gene: TRBJ1-5; CDR3aa: CASSEVQGSNQPQHF; CDR3nt: TGTGCCAGCAGTGAGGTCCAGGGTAGCAATCAGCCCCAGCATTTT
v_gene: TRBV5-1; abundance: .; d_gene: .; j_gene: TRBJ1-3; CDR3aa: CASSLGLLHRDSTSGNTIYF; CDR3nt: TGCGCCAGCAGCTTGGGACTCCTCCACCGGGACTCCACCTCTGGAAACACCATATATTTT
v_gene: TRBV28; abundance: once; d_gene: .; j_gene: TRBJ2-1; CDR3aa: CASTPTLSSYNEQFF; CDR3nt: TGTGCCAGCACCCCAACACTAAGCTCCTACAATGAGCAGTTCTTC
v_gene: TRBV6-1; abundance: once; d_gene: .; j_gene: TRBJ1-2; CDR3aa: CASSEYSGYTSNYGYTF; CDR3nt: TGTGCCAGCAGTGAATATTCAGGGTATACTTCTAACTATGGCTACACCTTC
v_gene: TRBV19; abundance: few; d_gene: TRBD2; j_gene: TRBJ2-2; CDR3aa: CASRLAGAAAGELFF; CDR3nt: TGTGCCAGCCGGTTAGCGGGAGCAGCAGCCGGGGAGCTGTTTTTT
v_gene: TRBV7-3; abundance: .; d_gene: TRBD1; j_gene: TRBJ1-1; CDR3aa: CASSLIPGTGVSEAFF; CDR3nt: TGTGCCAGCAGCTTAATACCAGGGACAGGGGTCTCCGAAGCTTTCTTT
v_gene: TRBV12-5; abundance: few; d_gene: TRBD2; j_gene: TRBJ2-7; CDR3aa: CASGPPERGHEQYF; CDR3nt: TGTGCTAGTGGTCCCCCTGAGCGGGGTCACGAGCAGTACTTC
v_gene: TRBV2; abundance: .; d_gene: .; j_gene: TRBJ1-3; CDR3aa: CASGLSSGNTIYF; CDR3nt: TGTGCCAGCGGCCTCAGCTCTGGAAACACCATATATTTT
v_gene: TRBV9; abundance: .; d_gene: .; j_gene: TRBJ2-5; CDR3aa: CASSVQTGLGETQYF; CDR3nt: TGTGCCAGCAGCGTACAGACAGGACTGGGGGAGACCCAGTACTTC
v_gene: TRBV29-1; abundance: .; d_gene: .; j_gene: TRBJ2-1; CDR3aa: CSVAEYNEQFF; CDR3nt: TGCAGCGTTGCCGAGTATAATGAGCAGTTCTTC
v_gene: TRBV27; abundance: .; d_gene: TRBD1; j_gene: TRBJ2-3; CDR3aa: CASSSSYIGTGVADTQYF; CDR3nt: TGTGCCAGCAGTTCATCTTATATCGGGACAGGGGTAGCAGATACGCAGTATTTT
v_gene: TRBV5-1; abundance: many; d_gene: TRBD1; j_gene: TRBJ2-1; CDR3aa: CASTQTPGGSGNEQFF; CDR3nt: TGCGCCAGCACCCAGACCCCAGGGGGAAGCGGCAATGAGCAGTTCTTC
v_gene: TRBV9; abundance: .; d_gene: .; j_gene: TRBJ2-3; CDR3aa: CASSPLTVPSTDTQYF; CDR3nt: TGTGCCAGCAGCCCTCTAACAGTCCCTAGCACAGATACGCAGTATTTT
v_gene: TRBV6-1; abundance: .; d_gene: .; j_gene: TRBJ2-5; CDR3aa: CASSERRETQYF; CDR3nt: TGTGCCAGCAGTGAACGTCGGGAGACCCAGTACTTC
v_gene: TRBV10-2; abundance: .; d_gene: TRBD2; j_gene: TRBJ2-1; CDR3aa: CASSELAGGKIGQFF; CDR3nt: TGCGCCAGCAGTGAGTTGGCGGGGGGAAAAATAGGGCAGTTCTTC